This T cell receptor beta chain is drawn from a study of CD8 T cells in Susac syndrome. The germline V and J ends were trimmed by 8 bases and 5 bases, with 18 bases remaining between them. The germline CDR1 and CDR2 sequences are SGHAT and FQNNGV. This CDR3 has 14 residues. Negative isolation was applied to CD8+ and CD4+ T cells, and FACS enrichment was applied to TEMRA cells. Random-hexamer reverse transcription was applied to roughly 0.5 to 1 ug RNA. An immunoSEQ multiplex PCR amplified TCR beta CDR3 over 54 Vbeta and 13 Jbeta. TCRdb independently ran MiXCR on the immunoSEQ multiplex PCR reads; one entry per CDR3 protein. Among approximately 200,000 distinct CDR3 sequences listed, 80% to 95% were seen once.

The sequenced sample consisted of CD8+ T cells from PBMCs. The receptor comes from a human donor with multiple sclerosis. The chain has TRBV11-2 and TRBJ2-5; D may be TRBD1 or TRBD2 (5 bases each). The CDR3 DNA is TGTGCCAGCTTGCTTACACCCTGGGGGGAGACCCAGTACTTC. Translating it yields CASLLTPWGETQYF.